These T cell receptor beta chains were read from a single sample in a study of cytomegalovirus exposure and HLA in healthy donors. Sequenced by immunoSEQ multiplex PCR; TCRdb stores in-frame clones only, minus some. The sample lists 150,000 to 200,000 clones; roughly 80% were seen once. The sequencing input was PBMCs. Receptor source: a man in his forties or fifties in good health and CMV-seropositive. The conserved cysteine and the conserved F or W are not part of the CDR3 here.

j_call,v_call,cdr3_aa
TRBJ2-4,TRBV18,ASSLAGGHENIQY
TRBJ2-1,TRBV13,ASSLAQGLGAF
TRBJ1-6,TRBV5-4,ASSLAGGADSPLH
TRBJ2-3,TRBV5-1,ASSLGGTVSTDTQY
TRBJ2-1,TRBV27,ASSLTSGGLPYNEQF
TRBJ2-3,TRBV9,ASSVKAGGGTDTQY
TRBJ1-5,TRBV7-2,ASSLRGDQPQH
TRBJ2-2,TRBV7-3,ASSRAPGAGELF
TRBJ2-1,TRBV7-8,ASSLGGTDNEQF
TRBJ1-6,TRBV7-6,ASSLKGQGATPLH
TRBJ2-5,TRBV6-1,ASSVQDREGTQY
TRBJ1-2,TRBV27,ASSLKARGPYGYT